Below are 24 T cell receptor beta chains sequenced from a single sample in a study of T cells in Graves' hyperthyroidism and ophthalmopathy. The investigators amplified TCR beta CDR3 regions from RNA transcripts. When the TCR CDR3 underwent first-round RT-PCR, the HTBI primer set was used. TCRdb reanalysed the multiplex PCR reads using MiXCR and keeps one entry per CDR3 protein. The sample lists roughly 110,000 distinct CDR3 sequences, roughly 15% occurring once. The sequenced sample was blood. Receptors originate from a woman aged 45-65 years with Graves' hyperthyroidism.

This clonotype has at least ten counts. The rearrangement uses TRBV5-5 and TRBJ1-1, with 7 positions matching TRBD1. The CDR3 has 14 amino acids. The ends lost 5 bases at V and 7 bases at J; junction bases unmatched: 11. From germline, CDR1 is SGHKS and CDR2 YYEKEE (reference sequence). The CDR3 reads CASRDGTDSFEAFF. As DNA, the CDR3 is TGTGCCAGCAGGGACGGGACAGACTCCTTTGAAGCTTTCTTT.

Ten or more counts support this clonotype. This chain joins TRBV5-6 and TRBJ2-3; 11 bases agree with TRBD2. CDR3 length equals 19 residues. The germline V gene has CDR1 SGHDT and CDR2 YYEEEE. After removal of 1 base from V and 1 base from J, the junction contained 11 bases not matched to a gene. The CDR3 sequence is CASSLQVLAGGRGTDTQYF. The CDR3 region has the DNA TGTGCCAGCAGCTTGCAGGTGCTAGCGGGAGGAAGGGGCACAGATACGCAGTATTTT.

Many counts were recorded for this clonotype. DNA for the CDR3: TGTGCCAGCAGCATCCGGGACAGCCCCTACGAGCAGTACTTC. Amino acids: CASSIRDSPYEQYF. The J gene is TRBJ2-7, the V gene TRBV14; 7 bases agree with TRBD1. Per the germline V gene, CDR1 is SGHDN and CDR2 is FVKESK. The V gene end was trimmed by 5 bases and the J gene end by 2 bases; junction bases not matched to a gene: 6. CDR3 length: 14 amino acids.

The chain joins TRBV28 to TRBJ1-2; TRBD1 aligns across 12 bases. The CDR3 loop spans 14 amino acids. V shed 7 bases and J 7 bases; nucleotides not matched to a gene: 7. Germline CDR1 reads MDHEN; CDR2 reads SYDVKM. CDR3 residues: CASIAGQGAPGYTF. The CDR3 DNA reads TGTGCCAGCATCGCGGGACAGGGGGCCCCTGGCTACACCTTC.

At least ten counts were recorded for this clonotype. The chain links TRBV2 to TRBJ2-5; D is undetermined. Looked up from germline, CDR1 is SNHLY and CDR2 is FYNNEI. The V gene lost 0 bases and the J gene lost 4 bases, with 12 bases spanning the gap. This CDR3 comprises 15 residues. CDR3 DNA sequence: TGTGCCAGCAGTGAAGCCGTCTGGTTGGGAGAGACCCAGTACTTC. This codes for CASSEAVWLGETQYF.

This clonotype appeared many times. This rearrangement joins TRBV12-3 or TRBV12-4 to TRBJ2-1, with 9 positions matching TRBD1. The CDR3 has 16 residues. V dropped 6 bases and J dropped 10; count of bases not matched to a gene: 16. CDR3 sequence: CASSPGTGYPMEEQFF. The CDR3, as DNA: TGTGCCAGCAGCCCCGGGACAGGGTATCCGATGGAGGAGCAGTTCTTC.

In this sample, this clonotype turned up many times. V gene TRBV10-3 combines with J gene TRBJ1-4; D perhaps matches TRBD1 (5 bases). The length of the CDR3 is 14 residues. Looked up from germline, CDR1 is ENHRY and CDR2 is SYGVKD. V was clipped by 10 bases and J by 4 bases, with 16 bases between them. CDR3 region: CATRSGTDNEKLFF. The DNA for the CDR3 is TGTGCCACCCGTTCAGGGACGGATAATGAAAAACTGTTTTTT.

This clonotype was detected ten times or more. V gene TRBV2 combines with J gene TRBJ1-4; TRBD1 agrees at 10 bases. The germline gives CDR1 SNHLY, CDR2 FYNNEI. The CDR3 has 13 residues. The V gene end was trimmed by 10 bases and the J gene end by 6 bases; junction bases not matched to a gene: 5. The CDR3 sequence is CATSGTGDEKLFF. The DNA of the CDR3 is TGTGCCACCTCCGGGACAGGGGATGAAAAACTGTTTTTT.

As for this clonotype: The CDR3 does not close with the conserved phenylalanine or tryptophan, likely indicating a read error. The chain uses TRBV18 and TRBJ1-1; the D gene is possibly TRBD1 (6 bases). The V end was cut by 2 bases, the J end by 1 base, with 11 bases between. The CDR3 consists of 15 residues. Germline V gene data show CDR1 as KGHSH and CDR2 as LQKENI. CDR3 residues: CASSPYAGANTEAFL. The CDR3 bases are TGTGCCAGCTCACCATACGCAGGGGCGAACACTGAAGCTTTCCTT.

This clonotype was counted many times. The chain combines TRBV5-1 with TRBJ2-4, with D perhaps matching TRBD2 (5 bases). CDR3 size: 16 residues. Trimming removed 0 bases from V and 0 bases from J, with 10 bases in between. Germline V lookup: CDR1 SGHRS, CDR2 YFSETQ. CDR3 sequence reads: CASSLAIREAKNIQYF. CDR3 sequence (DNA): TGCGCCAGCAGCTTGGCCATCCGGGAAGCCAAAAACATTCAGTACTTC.

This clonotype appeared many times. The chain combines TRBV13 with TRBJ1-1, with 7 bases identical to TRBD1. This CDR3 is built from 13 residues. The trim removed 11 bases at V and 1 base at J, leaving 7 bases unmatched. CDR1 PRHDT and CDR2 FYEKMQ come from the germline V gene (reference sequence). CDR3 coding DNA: TGTGCCGGAGCAAGGGGGCCGAACACTGAAGCTTTCTTT. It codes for CAGARGPNTEAFF.

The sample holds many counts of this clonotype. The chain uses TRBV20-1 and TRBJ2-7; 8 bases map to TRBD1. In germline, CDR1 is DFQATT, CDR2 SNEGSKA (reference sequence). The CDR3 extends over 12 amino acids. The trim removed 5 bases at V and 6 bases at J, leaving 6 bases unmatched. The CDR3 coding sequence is TGCAGTGCTGACAGGGGCGAGGGCGAGCAGTACTTC. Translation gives CSADRGEGEQYF.

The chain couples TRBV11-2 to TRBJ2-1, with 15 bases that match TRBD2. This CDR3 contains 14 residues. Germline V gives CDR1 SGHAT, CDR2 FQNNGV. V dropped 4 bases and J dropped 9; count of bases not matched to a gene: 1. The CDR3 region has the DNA TGTGCCAGCAGCTCGGGACTAGCGGGGGGTGAGCAGTTCTTC. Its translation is CASSSGLAGGEQFF.

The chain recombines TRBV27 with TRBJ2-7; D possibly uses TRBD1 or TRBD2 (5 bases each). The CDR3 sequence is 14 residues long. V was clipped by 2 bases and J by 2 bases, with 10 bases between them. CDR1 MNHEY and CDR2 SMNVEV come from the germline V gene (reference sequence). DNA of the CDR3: TGTGCCAGCAGTTTAGGCCGGGGCGCCTACGAGCAGTACTTC. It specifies CASSLGRGAYEQYF.

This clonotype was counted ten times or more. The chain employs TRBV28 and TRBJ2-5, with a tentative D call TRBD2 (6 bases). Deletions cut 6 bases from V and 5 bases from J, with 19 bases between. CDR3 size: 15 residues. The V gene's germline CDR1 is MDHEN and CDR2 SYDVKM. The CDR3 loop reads CASSLAESGGETQYF. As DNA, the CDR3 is TGTGCCAGCAGCCTCGCCGAGTCTGGAGGGGAGACCCAGTACTTC.

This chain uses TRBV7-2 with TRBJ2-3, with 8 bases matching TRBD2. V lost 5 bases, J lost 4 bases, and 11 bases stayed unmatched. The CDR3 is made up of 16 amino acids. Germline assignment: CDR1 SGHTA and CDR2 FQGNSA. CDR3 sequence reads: CASSRTNGGASDTQYF. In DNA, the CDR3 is TGTGCCAGCAGCCGCACTAACGGGGGGGCCTCAGATACGCAGTATTTT.

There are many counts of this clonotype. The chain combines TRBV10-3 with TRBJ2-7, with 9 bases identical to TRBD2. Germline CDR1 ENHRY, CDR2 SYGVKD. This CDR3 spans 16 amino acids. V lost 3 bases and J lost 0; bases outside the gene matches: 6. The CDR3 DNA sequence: TGTGCCATCAGTGATCCGCTAGCGGGAAGCTCCTACGAGCAGTACTTC. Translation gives CAISDPLAGSSYEQYF.

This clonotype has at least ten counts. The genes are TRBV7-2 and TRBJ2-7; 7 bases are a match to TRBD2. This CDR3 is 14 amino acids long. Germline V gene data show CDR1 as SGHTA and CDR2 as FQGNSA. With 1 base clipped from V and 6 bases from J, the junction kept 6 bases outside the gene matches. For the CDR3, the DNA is TGTGCCAGCAGCTTAGGGGGGACTACCTTCGAGCAGTACTTC. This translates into CASSLGGTTFEQYF.

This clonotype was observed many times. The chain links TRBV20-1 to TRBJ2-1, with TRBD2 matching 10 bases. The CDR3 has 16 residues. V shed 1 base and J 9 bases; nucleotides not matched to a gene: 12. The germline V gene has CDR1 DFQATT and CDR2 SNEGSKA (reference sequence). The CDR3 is CSARVAGTSVVGEQFF. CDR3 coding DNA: TGCAGTGCTAGAGTCGCCGGGACTAGCGTCGTGGGTGAGCAGTTCTTC.

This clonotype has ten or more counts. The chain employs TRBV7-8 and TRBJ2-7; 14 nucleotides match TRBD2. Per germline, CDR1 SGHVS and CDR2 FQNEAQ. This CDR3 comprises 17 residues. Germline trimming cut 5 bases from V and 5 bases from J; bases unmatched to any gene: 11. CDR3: CASSLRLAGGPGHEQYF. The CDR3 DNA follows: TGTGCCAGCAGCCTCAGACTAGCGGGAGGGCCCGGGCACGAGCAGTACTTC. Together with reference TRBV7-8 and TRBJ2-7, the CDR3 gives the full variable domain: GAGVSQSPRYKVAKRGQDVALRCDPISGHVSLFWYQQALGQGPEFLTYFQNEAQLDKSGLPSDRFFAERPEGSVSTLKIQRTQQEDSAVYLCASSLRLAGGPGHEQYFGPGTRLTVT.

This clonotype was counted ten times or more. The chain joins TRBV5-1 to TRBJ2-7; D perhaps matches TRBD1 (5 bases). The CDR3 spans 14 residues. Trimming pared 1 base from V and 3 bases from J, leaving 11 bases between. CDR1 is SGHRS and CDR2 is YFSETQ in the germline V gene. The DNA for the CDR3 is TGCGCCAGCAGCTTGCAGGGCCAGCTCTACGAGCAGTACTTC. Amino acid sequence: CASSLQGQLYEQYF.

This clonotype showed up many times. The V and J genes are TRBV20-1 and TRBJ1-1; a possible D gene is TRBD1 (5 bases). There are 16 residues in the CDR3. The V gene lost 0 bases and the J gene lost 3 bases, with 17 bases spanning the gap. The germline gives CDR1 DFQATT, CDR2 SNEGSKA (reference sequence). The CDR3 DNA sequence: TGCAGTGCTAGAGAAATGGGGCAGGGATGGTACACTGAAGCTTTCTTT. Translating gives CSAREMGQGWYTEAFF.

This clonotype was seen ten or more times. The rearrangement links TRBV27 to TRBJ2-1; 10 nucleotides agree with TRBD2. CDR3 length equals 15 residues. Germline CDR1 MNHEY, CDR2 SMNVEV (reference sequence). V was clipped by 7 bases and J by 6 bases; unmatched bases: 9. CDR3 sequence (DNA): TGTGCCAGCAACTTAGCGGGAGGAACCTTCAATGAGCAGTTCTTC. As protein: CASNLAGGTFNEQFF.

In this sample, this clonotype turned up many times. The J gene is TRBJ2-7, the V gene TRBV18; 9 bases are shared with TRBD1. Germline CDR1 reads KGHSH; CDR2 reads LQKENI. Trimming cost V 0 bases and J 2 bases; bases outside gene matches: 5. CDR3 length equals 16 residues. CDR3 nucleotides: TGTGCCAGCTCACCACCCGGGACAGGGTCCCCCTACGAGCAGTACTTC. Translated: CASSPPGTGSPYEQYF.